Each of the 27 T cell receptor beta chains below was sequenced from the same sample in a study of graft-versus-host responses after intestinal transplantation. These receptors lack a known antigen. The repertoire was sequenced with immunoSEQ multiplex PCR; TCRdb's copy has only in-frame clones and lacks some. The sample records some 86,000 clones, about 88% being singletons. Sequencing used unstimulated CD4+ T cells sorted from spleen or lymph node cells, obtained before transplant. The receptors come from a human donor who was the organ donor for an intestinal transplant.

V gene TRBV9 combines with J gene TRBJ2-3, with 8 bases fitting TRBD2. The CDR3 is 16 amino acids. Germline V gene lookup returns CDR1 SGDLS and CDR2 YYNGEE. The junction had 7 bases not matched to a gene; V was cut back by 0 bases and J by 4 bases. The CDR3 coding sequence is TGTGCCAGCAGCGTAGGAGCCGGGGGGGCGGCAGATACGCAGTATTTT. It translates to CASSVGAGGAADTQYF.

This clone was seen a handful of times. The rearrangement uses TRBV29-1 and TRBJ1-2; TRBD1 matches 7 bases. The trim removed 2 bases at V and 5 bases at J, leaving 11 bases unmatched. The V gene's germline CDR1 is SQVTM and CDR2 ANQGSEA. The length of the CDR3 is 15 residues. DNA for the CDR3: TGCAGCGTTGAAAAGAGACGGACAGGAGTTTATGGCTACACCTTC. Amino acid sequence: CSVEKRRTGVYGYTF.

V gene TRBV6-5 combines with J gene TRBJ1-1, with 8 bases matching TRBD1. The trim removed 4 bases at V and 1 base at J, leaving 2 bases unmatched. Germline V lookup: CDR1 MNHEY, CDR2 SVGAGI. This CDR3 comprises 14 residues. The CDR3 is CASSLDRGNTEAFF. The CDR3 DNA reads TGTGCCAGCAGTTTAGACAGGGGGAACACTGAAGCTTTCTTT.

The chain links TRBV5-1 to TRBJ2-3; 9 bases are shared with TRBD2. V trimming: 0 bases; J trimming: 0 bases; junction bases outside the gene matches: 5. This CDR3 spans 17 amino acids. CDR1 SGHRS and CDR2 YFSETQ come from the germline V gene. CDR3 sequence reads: CASSLAPSGASTDTQYF. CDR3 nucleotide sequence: TGCGCCAGCAGCTTGGCTCCTAGCGGGGCTAGCACAGATACGCAGTATTTT.

The CDR3 DNA follows: TGTGCCAGCAGCTTAACCAGACTAGATCGAGATACGCAGTATTTT. Protein product: CASSLTRLDRDTQYF. The V gene is TRBV7-2, the J gene TRBJ2-3; D is perhaps TRBD2 (6 bases). The CDR3 loop spans 15 amino acids. V gave up 2 bases and J gave up 5 bases, with 14 bases separating them. Germline V lookup: CDR1 SGHTA, CDR2 FQGNSA. The whole variable domain, filled in from reference TRBV7-2 and TRBJ2-3, reads GAGVSQSPSNKVTEKGKDVELRCDPISGHTALYWYRQSLGQGLEFLIYFQGNSAPDKSGLPSDRFSAERTGGSVSTLTIQRTQQEDSAVYLCASSLTRLDRDTQYFGPGTRLTVL.

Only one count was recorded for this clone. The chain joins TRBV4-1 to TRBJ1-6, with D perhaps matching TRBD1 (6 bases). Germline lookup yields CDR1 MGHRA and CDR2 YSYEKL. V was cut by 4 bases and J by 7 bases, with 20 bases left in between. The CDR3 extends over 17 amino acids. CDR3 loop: CASSLWGREGGNSPLHF. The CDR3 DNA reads TGCGCCAGCAGCCTCTGGGGCCGGGAAGGGGGAAATTCACCCCTCCACTTT.

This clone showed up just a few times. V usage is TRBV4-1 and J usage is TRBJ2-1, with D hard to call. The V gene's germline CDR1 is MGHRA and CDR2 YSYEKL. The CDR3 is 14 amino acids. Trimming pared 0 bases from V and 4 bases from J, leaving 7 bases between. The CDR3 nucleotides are TGCGCCAGCAGCCAAGACCAGATTTACAATGAGCAGTTCTTC. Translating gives CASSQDQIYNEQFF.

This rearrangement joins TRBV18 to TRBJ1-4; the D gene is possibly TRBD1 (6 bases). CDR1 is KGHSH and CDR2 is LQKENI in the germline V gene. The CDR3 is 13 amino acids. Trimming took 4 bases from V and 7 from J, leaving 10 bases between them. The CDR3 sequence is CASSQSRGEKLFF. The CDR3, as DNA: TGTGCCAGCTCACAATCCAGGGGTGAAAAACTGTTTTTT.

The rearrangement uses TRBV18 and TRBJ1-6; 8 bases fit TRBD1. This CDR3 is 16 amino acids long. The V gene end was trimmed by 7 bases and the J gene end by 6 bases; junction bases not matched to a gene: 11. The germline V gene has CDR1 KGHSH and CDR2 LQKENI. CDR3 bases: TGTGCCAGCTTCATGCGGGGGACAGGAGTTAATTCACCCCTCCACTTT. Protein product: CASFMRGTGVNSPLHF.

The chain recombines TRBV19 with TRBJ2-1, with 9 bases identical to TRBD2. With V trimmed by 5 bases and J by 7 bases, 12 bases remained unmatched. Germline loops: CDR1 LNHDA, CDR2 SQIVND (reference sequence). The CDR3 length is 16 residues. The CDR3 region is CASSSPWRGGENEQFF. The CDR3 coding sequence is TGTGCCAGTAGTTCTCCCTGGCGGGGGGGCGAGAATGAGCAGTTCTTC.

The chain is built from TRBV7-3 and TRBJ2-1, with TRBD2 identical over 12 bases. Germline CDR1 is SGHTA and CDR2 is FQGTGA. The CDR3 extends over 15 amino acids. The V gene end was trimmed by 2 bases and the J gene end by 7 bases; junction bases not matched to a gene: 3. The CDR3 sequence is CASSLSTSGGNEQFF. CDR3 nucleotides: TGTGCCAGCAGCTTATCAACTAGCGGGGGGAATGAGCAGTTCTTC.

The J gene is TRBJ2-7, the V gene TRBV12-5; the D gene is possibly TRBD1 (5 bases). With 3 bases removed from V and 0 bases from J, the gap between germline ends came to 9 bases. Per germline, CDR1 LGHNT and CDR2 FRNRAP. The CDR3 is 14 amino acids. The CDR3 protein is CASGFLDTSYEQYF. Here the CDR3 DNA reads TGTGCTAGTGGTTTCTTGGACACCTCCTACGAGCAGTACTTC. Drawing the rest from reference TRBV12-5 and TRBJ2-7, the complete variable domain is DARVTQTPRHKVTEMGQEVTMRCQPILGHNTVFWYRQTMMQGLELLAYFRNRAPLDDSGMPKDRFSAEMPDATLATLKIQPSEPRDSAVYFCASGFLDTSYEQYFGPGTRLTVT.

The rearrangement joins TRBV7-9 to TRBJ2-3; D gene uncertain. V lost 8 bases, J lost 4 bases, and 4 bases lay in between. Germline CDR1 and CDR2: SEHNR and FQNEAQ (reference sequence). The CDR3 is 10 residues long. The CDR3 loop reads CASLADTQYF. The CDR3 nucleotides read TGTGCCAGCTTAGCAGATACGCAGTATTTT.

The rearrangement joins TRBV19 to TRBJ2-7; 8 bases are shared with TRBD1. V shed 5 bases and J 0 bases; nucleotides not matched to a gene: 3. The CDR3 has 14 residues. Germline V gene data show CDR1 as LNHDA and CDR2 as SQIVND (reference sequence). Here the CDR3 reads CASSRGQVSYEQYF. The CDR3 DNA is TGTGCCAGTAGTCGGGGACAGGTCTCCTACGAGCAGTACTTC.

The CDR3 is CASSGLAGTDTQYF. The CDR3 DNA reads TGTGCCAGCAGTGGACTAGCGGGCACAGATACGCAGTATTTT. The V gene is TRBV6-4, the J gene TRBJ2-3; 9 nucleotides align to TRBD2. The CDR3 is 14 amino acids. V was pared by 4 bases and J by 1 base, with 0 bases of the junction left unmatched. CDR1 is MRHNA, CDR2 SNTAGT, per germline.

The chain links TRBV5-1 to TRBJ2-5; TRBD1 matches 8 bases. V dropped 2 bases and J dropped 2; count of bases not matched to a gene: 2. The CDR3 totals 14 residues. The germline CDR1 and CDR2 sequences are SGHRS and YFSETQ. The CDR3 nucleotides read TGCGCCAGCAGCTTACAGGGGGAACAAGAGACCCAGTACTTC. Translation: CASSLQGEQETQYF.

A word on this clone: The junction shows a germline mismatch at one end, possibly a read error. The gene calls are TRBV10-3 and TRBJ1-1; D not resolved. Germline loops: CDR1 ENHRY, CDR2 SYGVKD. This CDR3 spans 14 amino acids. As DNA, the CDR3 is TGTGCCATCAGAGAGTCCACGACTGTACTGGGTGCTTTCTTT. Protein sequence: CAIRESTTVLGAFF.

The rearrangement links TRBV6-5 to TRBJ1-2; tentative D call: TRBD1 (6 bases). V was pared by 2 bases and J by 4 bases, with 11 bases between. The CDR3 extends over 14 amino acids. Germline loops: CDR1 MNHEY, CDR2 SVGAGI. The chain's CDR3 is CASSYGDKTYGYTF. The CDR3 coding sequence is TGTGCCAGCAGTTACGGGGACAAGACCTATGGCTACACCTTC.

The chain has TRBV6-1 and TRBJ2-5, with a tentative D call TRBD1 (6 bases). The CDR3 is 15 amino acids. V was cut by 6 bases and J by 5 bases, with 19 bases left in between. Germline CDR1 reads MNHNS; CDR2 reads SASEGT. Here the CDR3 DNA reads TGTGCCAGCAGCTCCTACACAGGGTTCCAGGAGACCCAGTACTTC. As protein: CASSSYTGFQETQYF.

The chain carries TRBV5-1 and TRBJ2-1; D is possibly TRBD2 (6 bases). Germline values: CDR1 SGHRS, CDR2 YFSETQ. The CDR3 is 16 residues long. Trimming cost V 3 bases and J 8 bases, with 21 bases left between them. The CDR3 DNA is TGCGCCAGCAGCTCCCTCCTCGCGGGGATAAGCGATGAGCAGTTCTTC. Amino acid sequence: CASSSLLAGISDEQFF. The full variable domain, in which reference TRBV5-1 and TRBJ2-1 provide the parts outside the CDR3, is KAGVTQTPRYLIKTRGQQVTLSCSPISGHRSVSWYQQTPGQGLQFLFEYFSETQRNKGNFPGRFSGRQFSNSRSEMNVSTLELGDSALYLCASSSLLAGISDEQFFGPGTRLTVL.

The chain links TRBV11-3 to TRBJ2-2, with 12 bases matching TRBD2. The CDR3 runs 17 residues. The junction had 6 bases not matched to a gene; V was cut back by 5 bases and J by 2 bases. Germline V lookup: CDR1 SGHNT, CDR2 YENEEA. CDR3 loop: CASSQLAGGSNTGELFF. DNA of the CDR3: TGTGCCAGCAGCCAGCTAGCGGGGGGGAGTAACACCGGGGAGCTGTTTTTT.

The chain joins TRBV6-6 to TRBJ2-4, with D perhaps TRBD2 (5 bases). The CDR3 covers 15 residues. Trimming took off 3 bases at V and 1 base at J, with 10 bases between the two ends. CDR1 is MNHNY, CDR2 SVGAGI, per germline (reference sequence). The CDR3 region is CASSYFGVAKNIQYF. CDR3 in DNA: TGTGCCAGCAGTTATTTCGGGGTTGCCAAAAACATTCAGTACTTC.

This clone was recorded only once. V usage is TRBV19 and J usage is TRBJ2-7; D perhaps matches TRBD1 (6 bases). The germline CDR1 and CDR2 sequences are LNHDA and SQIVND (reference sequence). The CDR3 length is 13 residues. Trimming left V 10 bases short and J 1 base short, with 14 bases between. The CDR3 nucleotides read TGTGCCAATCACCTACAGGGTTCCTACGAGCAGTACTTC. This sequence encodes CANHLQGSYEQYF.

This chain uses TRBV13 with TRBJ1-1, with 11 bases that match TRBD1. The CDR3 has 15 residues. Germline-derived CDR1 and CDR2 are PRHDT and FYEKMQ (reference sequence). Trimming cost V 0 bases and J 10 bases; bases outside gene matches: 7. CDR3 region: CASSLGDRGLQGAFF. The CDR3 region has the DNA TGTGCCAGCAGCTTAGGGGACAGGGGGCTCCAGGGAGCTTTCTTT.

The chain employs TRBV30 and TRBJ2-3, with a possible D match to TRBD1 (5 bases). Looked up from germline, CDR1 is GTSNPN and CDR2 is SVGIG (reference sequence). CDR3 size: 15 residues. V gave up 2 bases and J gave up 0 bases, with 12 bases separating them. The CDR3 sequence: CAWSQGVPSTDTQYF. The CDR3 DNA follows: TGTGCCTGGAGTCAGGGCGTACCTAGCACAGATACGCAGTATTTT. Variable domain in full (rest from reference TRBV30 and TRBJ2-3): SQTIHQWPATLVQPVGSPLSLECTVEGTSNPNLYWYRQAAGRGLQLLFYSVGIGQISSEVPQNLSASRPQDRQFILSSKKLLLSDSGFYLCAWSQGVPSTDTQYFGPGTRLTVL.

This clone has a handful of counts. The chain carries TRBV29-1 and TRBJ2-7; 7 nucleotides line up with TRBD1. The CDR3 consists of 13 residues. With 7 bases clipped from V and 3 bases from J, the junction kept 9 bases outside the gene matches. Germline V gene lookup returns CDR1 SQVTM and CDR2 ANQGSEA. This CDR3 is CSAQDRADYEQYF. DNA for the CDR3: TGCAGCGCCCAAGACAGGGCAGACTACGAGCAGTACTTC.

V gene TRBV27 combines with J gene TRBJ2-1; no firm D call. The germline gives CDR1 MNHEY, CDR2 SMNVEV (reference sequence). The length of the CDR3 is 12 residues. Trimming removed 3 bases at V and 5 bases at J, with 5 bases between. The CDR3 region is CASSFLDNEQFF. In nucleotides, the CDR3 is TGTGCCAGCAGTTTCCTAGACAATGAGCAGTTCTTC.